There are a few counts of the clone carrying this TCR beta chain. Its antigen is still unknown. These data are taken from a study of beta chain features in type 1 diabetes. The study, taken as a whole, reports: People with Type 1 diabetes carried modestly yet significantly shorter TCRB CDR3s in all four CD4+ subsets.

As every portion of the isolated RNA was reverse transcribed, the sequencing read expressed TCRB transcripts. Sequenced by immunoSEQ multiplex PCR; TCRdb stores in-frame clones only, minus some. The sample has 550,000 to 850,000 clones; roughly 12% are singletons. Germline CDR1 reads SGHAT; CDR2 reads FQNNGV. This CDR3 region has 15 residues. V shed 5 bases and J 4 bases; nucleotides not matched to a gene: 7. Sequencing used naive CD4+ T cells from blood. The receptor comes from a young man with type 1 diabetes. J is TRBJ2-5 and V is TRBV11-2, with 10 bases matching TRBD2. The CDR3 reads CASSPSPSGGETQYF. The CDR3 nucleotides read TGTGCCAGCAGCCCTTCCCCTAGCGGGGGAGAGACCCAGTACTTC.